The 32 T cell receptor beta chains reported below all come from one sample, sequenced in a study of T-cell reconstitution after alpha-beta-depleted transplantation in children. It was with unique molecular identifiers that the TCRbeta library was prepared. MiXCR, run by TCRdb on the PCR reads, gives a single entry per CDR3 protein. The data contain about 460,000 distinct CDR3 sequences, about 12% of them singletons. The sequenced sample was PBMCs from the stem cell graft donor, obtained from the stem cell graft. These TCRs come from a human donor who donated a stem cell graft to a child with combined immunodeficiency.

This clonotype was recorded at least ten times. CDR3 sequence (DNA): TGTGCCAGCAGTTTAGATATGAACAGCTATGGCTACACCTTC. It translates to CASSLDMNSYGYTF. The chain employs TRBV28 and TRBJ1-2, with D hard to call. The CDR3 totals 14 residues. Trimming took off 2 bases at V and 4 bases at J, with 11 bases between the two ends. Germline CDR1 and CDR2: MDHEN and SYDVKM.

This clonotype was seen a handful of times. V and J are TRBV12-3 or TRBV12-4 and TRBJ2-3; the D gene is possibly TRBD2 (5 bases). This CDR3 is built from 14 residues. The V and J ends lost 1 base and 5 bases respectively, with 10 bases between them. CDR3 nucleotides: TGTGCCAGCAGTTTAGGAGGGTCTGGAGATACGCAGTATTTT. It translates to CASSLGGSGDTQYF.

This clonotype was found a few times. The chain combines TRBV7-9 with TRBJ2-3; possible D gene TRBD2, 5 bases. V dropped 8 bases and J dropped 2 bases, with 14 bases sitting between them. This CDR3 spans 14 amino acids. Germline V gene data show CDR1 as SEHNR and CDR2 as FQNEAQ (reference sequence). The CDR3 DNA follows: TGTGCCAGCCGGCCCGAGGGTCCCACAGATACGCAGTATTTT. Its translation: CASRPEGPTDTQYF.

V usage is TRBV25-1 and J usage is TRBJ1-5; maybe TRBD1 (6 bases). The CDR3 has 14 amino acids. Germline values: CDR1 MGHDK, CDR2 SYGVNS. Trimming shortened V by 4 bases and J by 6 bases, and 13 bases separated the two germline ends. CDR3 loop: CASSAYRAAQPQHF. DNA of the CDR3: TGTGCCAGCAGTGCCTACAGGGCGGCTCAGCCCCAGCATTTT.

This clonotype was picked up many times. The genes are TRBV4-3 and TRBJ2-7; 11 positions agree with TRBD1. Trimming removed 0 bases from V and 3 bases from J; junction bases left unmatched: 1. Germline CDR1 is LGHNA and CDR2 is YSLEER. The CDR3 loop spans 15 amino acids. The CDR3 spells CASSQDGTGGYEQYF. The DNA of the CDR3 is TGCGCCAGCAGCCAAGATGGGACAGGGGGCTACGAGCAGTACTTC.

This clonotype was counted a few times. This may stem from a read error, because a much larger clone lies one nucleotide away. The rearrangement joins TRBV12-3 or TRBV12-4 to TRBJ1-1; D is undetermined. This CDR3 has 11 amino acids. Trimming removed 3 bases from V and 6 bases from J, with 5 bases in between. The CDR3 protein is CASSFGSEAFF. The DNA for the CDR3 is TGTGCCAGCAGTTTTGGCTCTGAAGCTTTCTTT.

The J gene is TRBJ1-2, the V gene TRBV6-1; 9 bases match TRBD1. This CDR3 region has 18 residues. Germline CDR1 reads MNHNS; CDR2 reads SASEGT. V lost 2 bases to trimming and J lost 5 bases; unmatched junction nucleotides: 15. The CDR3 DNA reads TGTGCCAGCAGTGAATTTGGTGGGGGACAGGGTGTTTATTATGGCTACACCTTC. This sequence encodes CASSEFGGGQGVYYGYTF.

This clonotype was counted at least ten times. J is TRBJ1-1 and V is TRBV7-2; tentative D call: TRBD1 (5 bases). Germline V lookup: CDR1 SGHTA, CDR2 FQGNSA. The ends were cut back, 4 bases at V and 0 bases at J, with 12 bases in the middle. The CDR3 spans 15 residues. CDR3 loop: CASSSRERMNTEAFF. The CDR3 DNA is TGTGCCAGCAGCTCCAGGGAACGGATGAACACTGAAGCTTTCTTT.

V usage is TRBV5-5 and J usage is TRBJ2-5; D is perhaps TRBD1 (6 bases). The CDR3 is made up of 14 amino acids. The V gene lost 4 bases and the J gene lost 2 bases, with 12 bases spanning the gap. The germline V gene has CDR1 SGHKS and CDR2 YYEKEE (reference sequence). CDR3 in DNA: TGTGCCAGCAGCAGACAGGATATTCAAGAGACCCAGTACTTC. Translation: CASSRQDIQETQYF.

The chain links TRBV7-2 to TRBJ2-1; 8 nucleotides agree with TRBD2. Unmatched junction bases numbered 6, after V lost 5 bases and J lost 9 bases. The length of the CDR3 is 13 residues. Per germline, CDR1 SGHTA and CDR2 FQGNSA. The CDR3 loop reads CASSPGLVVEQFF. The CDR3 nucleotides are TGTGCCAGCAGCCCGGGACTAGTAGTTGAGCAGTTCTTC. Filled out from reference TRBV7-2 and TRBJ2-1, the complete variable domain reads GAGVSQSPSNKVTEKGKDVELRCDPISGHTALYWYRQSLGQGLEFLIYFQGNSAPDKSGLPSDRFSAERTGGSVSTLTIQRTQQEDSAVYLCASSPGLVVEQFFGPGTRLTVL.

The V call is TRBV6-2 or TRBV6-3, the J call TRBJ2-2; 7 nucleotides line up with TRBD1. With 2 bases clipped from V and 10 bases from J, the junction kept 4 bases outside the gene matches. The CDR3 loop spans 13 amino acids. Germline lookup yields CDR1 MNHEY and CDR2 SVGEGT. The DNA for the CDR3 is TGTGCCAGCAGTTACAGGGGGCGCGTGGAGCTGTTTTTT. Amino acid sequence: CASSYRGRVELFF.

This clonotype was recorded at least ten times. This sequence joins TRBV4-3 and TRBJ2-2; D gene uncertain. The V end was cut by 8 bases, the J end by 0 bases, with 10 bases between. The germline gives CDR1 LGHNA, CDR2 YSLEER. The CDR3 spans 14 residues. The CDR3 nucleotides are TGCGCCAGCCAAAGGCGCCCGAACACCGGGGAGCTGTTTTTT. As protein: CASQRRPNTGELFF.

The sample holds a few counts of this clonotype. The genes are TRBV6-2 or TRBV6-3 and TRBJ2-1; 12 positions match TRBD2. V gave up 4 bases and J gave up 8 bases; unmatched junction bases: 12. There are 17 residues in the CDR3. From germline, CDR1 is MNHEY and CDR2 SVGEGT. The chain's CDR3 is CASSFPSGRALRHEQFF. Written as DNA, the CDR3 is TGTGCCAGCAGTTTCCCTAGCGGGAGGGCACTCCGACATGAGCAGTTCTTC.

This clonotype appeared a few times. This sequence joins TRBV6-4 and TRBJ2-3, with 8 bases fitting TRBD1. The germline V gene has CDR1 MRHNA and CDR2 SNTAGT. This CDR3 is 15 amino acids long. After removal of 4 bases from V and 1 base from J, the junction contained 4 bases not matched to a gene. CDR3 in DNA: TGTGCCAGCAGTGCGACAGGGGAGGGCACAGATACGCAGTATTTT. It codes for CASSATGEGTDTQYF.

This clonotype was counted ten times or more. This chain connects TRBV4-3 to TRBJ2-7; D is uncertain. V was shortened by 0 bases and J by 0 bases, with 12 bases between the two germline ends. Per germline, CDR1 LGHNA and CDR2 YSLEER. CDR3 size: 16 residues. The CDR3 protein is CASSQDRYGFSYEQYF. The CDR3 region has the DNA TGCGCCAGCAGCCAAGACCGGTATGGATTCTCCTACGAGCAGTACTTC.

The chain combines TRBV9 with TRBJ2-1; perhaps D is TRBD1 or TRBD2 (5 bases each). The CDR3 totals 15 residues. Between the trimmed V and J ends, which lost 4 bases and 7 bases, there was a span of 18 bases. Germline V gene sequence: CDR1 SGDLS, CDR2 YYNGEE. CDR3 in DNA: TGTGCCAGCAGCTCTTCCGGGACCCCGGCTAATGAGCAGTTCTTC. Translating it yields CASSSSGTPANEQFF.

At least ten counts were recorded for this clonotype. The chain couples TRBV3-1 to TRBJ2-2; D uncertain. Trimming pared 2 bases from V and 2 bases from J, leaving 6 bases between. CDR1 and CDR2 from the germline V gene are LGHDT and YNNKEL (reference sequence). The CDR3 spans 14 residues. The chain's CDR3 is CASSQQVNTGELFF. The DNA of the CDR3 is TGTGCCAGCAGCCAACAGGTTAACACCGGGGAGCTGTTTTTT.

In its sample, this clonotype was seen many times. The rearrangement joins TRBV6-1 to TRBJ1-1; 8 bases are a match to TRBD1. CDR3 size: 15 residues. The germline gives CDR1 MNHNS, CDR2 SASEGT. J gave up 6 bases and V 6 bases, and 12 bases lay outside the gene matches. The CDR3 loop reads CASSPSDRVSPEAFF. The DNA of the CDR3 is TGTGCCAGCAGCCCCTCGGACAGGGTTAGCCCTGAAGCTTTCTTT.

This clonotype was detected only a few times. The J gene is TRBJ2-7, the V gene TRBV4-2; TRBD2 agrees at 16 bases. With V trimmed by 1 base and J by 6 bases, 3 bases remained unmatched. The CDR3 is made up of 16 amino acids. CDR1 LGHNA and CDR2 YNFKEQ come from the germline V gene. The chain's CDR3 is CASSQAGTSGGGEQYF. The CDR3 region has the DNA TGTGCCAGCAGCCAAGCCGGGACTAGCGGGGGGGGCGAGCAGTACTTC.

The chain couples TRBV5-6 to TRBJ2-4; either TRBD1 or TRBD2 may supply D (6 bases each). Germline values: CDR1 SGHDT, CDR2 YYEEEE. This CDR3 is 16 amino acids long. The V and J ends lost 3 bases and 1 base respectively, with 14 bases between them. CDR3 nucleotide sequence: TGTGCCAGCAGCTGGGGGGCAGGGTTGGCCAAAAACATTCAGTACTTC. Amino acids: CASSWGAGLAKNIQYF.

This clonotype was observed many times. The rearrangement links TRBV7-8 to TRBJ2-7, with D tentatively TRBD2 (6 bases). From germline, CDR1 is SGHVS and CDR2 FQNEAQ. The CDR3 extends over 14 amino acids. With 2 bases removed from V and 1 base from J, the gap between germline ends came to 9 bases. CDR3 sequence: CASSLTRGSYEQYF. In DNA form, the CDR3 reads TGTGCCAGCAGCTTAACGCGGGGATCCTACGAGCAGTACTTC. The variable domain in full, completed from reference TRBV7-8 and TRBJ2-7, reads GAGVSQSPRYKVAKRGQDVALRCDPISGHVSLFWYQQALGQGPEFLTYFQNEAQLDKSGLPSDRFFAERPEGSVSTLKIQRTQQEDSAVYLCASSLTRGSYEQYFGPGTRLTVT.

The V call is TRBV6-2 or TRBV6-3, the J call TRBJ1-2; D is possibly TRBD1 (6 bases). Deletions cut 2 bases from V and 4 bases from J, with 20 bases between. This CDR3 has 17 residues. Germline values: CDR1 MNHEY, CDR2 SVGEGT. The CDR3 reads CASSYPNGQFRGYGYTF. CDR3 bases: TGTGCCAGCAGTTACCCCAACGGACAGTTTAGAGGCTATGGCTACACCTTC.

Only a few counts were recorded for this clonotype. V gene TRBV3-1 combines with J gene TRBJ2-1; D is tentatively TRBD1 or TRBD2 (6 bases each). Germline V gene lookup returns CDR1 LGHDT and CDR2 YNNKEL (reference sequence). This CDR3 spans 15 amino acids. Between the trimmed V and J ends, which lost 1 base and 3 bases, there was a span of 10 bases. The CDR3 sequence: CASSQGGALYNEQFF. The CDR3 nucleotides read TGTGCCAGCAGCCAAGGGGGGGCCCTCTACAATGAGCAGTTCTTC.

The chain uses TRBV12-3 or TRBV12-4 and TRBJ1-2, with 7 bases lining up with TRBD1. With V trimmed by 5 bases and J by 6 bases, 24 bases remained unmatched. The CDR3 totals 19 residues. In DNA, the CDR3 is TGTGCCAGCAGTCTTTATGCCCTCTCTGAGGGGGCTCATCTCCATGGCTACACCTTC. It is translated as CASSLYALSEGAHLHGYTF.

The table lists this clonotype with a few counts. The gene calls are TRBV5-6 and TRBJ1-1; a weak D match, TRBD1 (5 bases). CDR3 length: 15 residues. Germline V lookup: CDR1 SGHDT, CDR2 YYEEEE. V shed 6 bases and J shed 0 bases, with 15 bases lying between them. CDR3 sequence: CASTRGSPLNTEAFF. In nucleotides, the CDR3 is TGTGCCAGCACGCGGGGGTCTCCTTTGAACACTGAAGCTTTCTTT.

The V call is TRBV20-1, the J call TRBJ2-7; perhaps TRBD2 as D (5 bases). V lost 3 bases, J lost 5 bases, and 8 bases lay in between. The CDR3 is 11 amino acids. The V gene's germline CDR1 is DFQATT and CDR2 SNEGSKA (reference sequence). The CDR3 DNA follows: TGCAGTGCTAGTCGGGGTAACGAGCAGTACTTC. Translating gives CSASRGNEQYF.

V gene TRBV20-1 combines with J gene TRBJ1-6; 9 nucleotides align to TRBD1. The CDR3 is 14 amino acids. With V trimmed by 8 bases and J by 10 bases, 12 bases remained unmatched. CDR1 and CDR2 (germline): DFQATT, SNEGSKA (reference sequence). Written as DNA, the CDR3 is TGCAGTACTTCCGCGGGACAGGGTATCTCACCCCTCCACTTT. Amino acid sequence: CSTSAGQGISPLHF.

This clonotype occurred a few times. The rearrangement joins TRBV12-3 or TRBV12-4 to TRBJ2-1, with D possibly being TRBD2 (6 bases). CDR3 length equals 17 residues. Trimming stripped 5 bases from V and 1 base from J, with 18 bases between. Here the CDR3 DNA reads TGTGCCAGCAGTCAAACCGGGACTGCCACTTCCTACAATGAGCAGTTCTTC. Translated, it gives CASSQTGTATSYNEQFF.

This clonotype has a handful of counts. The rearrangement links TRBV12-3 or TRBV12-4 to TRBJ2-5, with 7 bases that match TRBD1. This CDR3 has 16 amino acids. Germline trimming cut 3 bases from V and 1 base from J; bases unmatched to any gene: 8. The CDR3 DNA follows: TGTGCCAGCAGTTTTTGGGAGACAGGGTTCCAAGAGACCCAGTACTTC. Translation: CASSFWETGFQETQYF.

This clonotype was detected many times. The chain joins TRBV28 to TRBJ2-3; D gene unclear. CDR1 is MDHEN, CDR2 SYDVKM, per germline. CDR3 length equals 13 residues. V was trimmed by 2 bases and J by 4 bases, leaving 7 bases between them. As DNA, the CDR3 is TGTGCCAGCAGTTTACCCGGAGCAGATACGCAGTATTTT. This codes for CASSLPGADTQYF. The entire variable domain, with the rest obtained from reference TRBV28 and TRBJ2-3, is as follows: DVKVTQSSRYLVKRTGEKVFLECVQDMDHENMFWYRQDPGLGLRLIYFSYDVKMKEKGDIPEGYSVSREKKERFSLILESASTNQTSMYLCASSLPGADTQYFGPGTRLTVL.

This clonotype was seen a few times. CDR3 protein: CASSHGTASGGYTF. The CDR3, as DNA: TGTGCCAGCAGCCACGGGACGGCCTCAGGAGGCTACACCTTC. The rearrangement joins TRBV14 to TRBJ1-2, with D perhaps TRBD1 (5 bases). CDR1 is SGHDN and CDR2 is FVKESK in the germline V gene. The CDR3 consists of 14 residues. Trimming took off 3 bases at V and 8 bases at J, with 16 bases between the two ends. Using reference TRBV14 and TRBJ1-2 for the parts outside the CDR3, the full variable domain is EAGVTQFPSHSVIEKGQTVTLRCDPISGHDNLYWYRRVMGKEIKFLLHFVKESKQDESGMPNNRFLAERTGGTYSTLKVQPAELEDSGVYFCASSHGTASGGYTFGSGTRLTVV.

The J gene is TRBJ2-3, the V gene TRBV3-1; 12 bases fit TRBD2. The CDR3 has 18 residues. V was pared by 3 bases and J by 5 bases, with 12 bases of the junction left unmatched. In germline, CDR1 is LGHDT, CDR2 YNNKEL (reference sequence). CDR3 region: CASSHVLAGGLARDTQYF. CDR3 nucleotides: TGTGCCAGCAGCCATGTCCTAGCGGGGGGGCTAGCTCGAGATACGCAGTATTTT.